Below are 31 T cell receptor beta chains sequenced from a single sample in a study of human T cells and chemical hapten exposure. MiXCR, applied by TCRdb to the RACE reads, yields one record per CDR3 protein. The sample contains 210,000 or so distinct CDR3 sequences, roughly a quarter of which appear only once. Sample time point: patch test 3, about 24 weeks after DPC sensitization. Stated treatment: therapeutic diphenylcyclopropenone sensitization with weekly scalp DPC. The sample consisted of whole blood, taken in connection with sensitization to the hapten diphenylcyclopropenone (DPC). These TCRs come from a middle-aged woman with alopecia areata. Some clones in this sample may be carry-over from other donors' samples.

CDR3 DNA sequence: TGTGCCAGCAGCTGGGGACAGGCCAGCTCCTACGAGCAGTACTTC. Its translation: CASSWGQASSYEQYF. This sequence joins TRBV5-6 and TRBJ2-7; 8 positions match TRBD1. Looked up from germline, CDR1 is SGHDT and CDR2 is YYEEEE. The CDR3 consists of 15 residues. With 3 bases clipped from V and 0 bases from J, the junction kept 5 bases outside the gene matches.

The CDR3 loop is CASSAWDSRMDEQYF. For the CDR3, the DNA is TGTGCCAGCAGCGCCTGGGACAGTAGAATGGACGAGCAGTACTTC. This chain connects TRBV9 to TRBJ2-7, with 7 bases that match TRBD1. The CDR3 covers 15 residues. Germline CDR1 and CDR2: SGDLS and YYNGEE. Germline trimming cut 3 bases from V and 5 bases from J; bases unmatched to any gene: 11.

This clonotype was counted many times. The J gene is TRBJ1-2, the V gene TRBV6-2 or TRBV6-3; TRBD1 matches at 10 bases. From germline, CDR1 is MNHEY and CDR2 SVGEGT. The CDR3 is made up of 13 amino acids. With V trimmed by 11 bases and J by 8 bases, 11 bases remained unmatched. CDR3 region: CAAETGGAKGYTF. CDR3 nucleotide sequence: TGTGCCGCCGAGACAGGGGGCGCGAAAGGCTACACCTTC.

This clonotype was counted only a few times. This chain connects TRBV29-1 to TRBJ2-1, with TRBD2 matching 10 bases. The CDR3 sequence is 15 residues long. The V and J ends lost 6 bases and 7 bases, in that order; junction bases with no gene match: 12. Germline loops: CDR1 SQVTM, CDR2 ANQGSEA. The CDR3 DNA sequence: TGCAGCGTGATGAGCGGGAGGGCCTCTTTGAATGAGCAGTTCTTC. Its translation: CSVMSGRASLNEQFF.

The V and J genes are TRBV7-2 and TRBJ1-5; a possible D gene is TRBD1 (6 bases). Germline CDR1 and CDR2: SGHTA and FQGNSA. CDR3 size: 14 residues. V was pared by 1 base and J by 6 bases, with 10 bases between. CDR3 sequence: CASSLDTGSQPQHF. DNA of the CDR3: TGTGCCAGCAGCTTAGACACAGGGTCTCAGCCCCAGCATTTT.

The CDR3 bases are TGTGCCAGCAGTTACTCGGAGGGGCAGTACAATGAGCAGTTCTTC. This codes for CASSYSEGQYNEQFF. The chain couples TRBV6-5 to TRBJ2-1, with D perhaps TRBD2 (6 bases). With 0 bases removed from V and 4 bases from J, the gap between germline ends came to 10 bases. Per the germline V gene, CDR1 is MNHEY and CDR2 is SVGAGI. The CDR3 runs to 15 residues.

CDR3 region: CASTEWAAGNEKLFF. DNA of the CDR3: TGTGCCAGTACCGAATGGGCCGCTGGGAATGAAAAACTGTTTTTT. The V gene is TRBV19, the J gene TRBJ1-4, with D unclear. The CDR3 has 15 residues. CDR1 and CDR2 (germline): LNHDA, SQIVND (reference sequence). Trimming took 7 bases from V and 5 from J, leaving 17 bases between them.

There are a few counts of this clonotype. The chain is built from TRBV15 and TRBJ1-5; D unresolved. V dropped 1 base and J dropped 7 bases, with 20 bases sitting between them. Germline-derived CDR1 and CDR2 are LNHNV and YYDKDF (reference sequence). This CDR3 region has 17 residues. CDR3 sequence (DNA): TGTGCCACCAGCAGAGGGTCATGGGGAGCCGTGGGGCAGCCCCAGCATTTT. Translation gives CATSRGSWGAVGQPQHF.

This clonotype came up many times. The CDR3 reads CASSAFRGRGAEKLFF. The CDR3 bases are TGTGCCAGCAGTGCCTTCAGGGGCCGGGGAGCCGAAAAACTGTTTTTT. The rearrangement joins TRBV28 to TRBJ1-4; weak D call: TRBD1 (6 bases). Trimming removed 5 bases from V and 8 bases from J, with 21 bases in between. The CDR3 is made up of 16 amino acids. Germline lookup yields CDR1 MDHEN and CDR2 SYDVKM.

This clonotype has more than one count but fewer than ten. This chain joins TRBV6-2 or TRBV6-3 and TRBJ2-1; D remains unclear. Germline CDR1 MNHEY, CDR2 SVGEGT. Trimming pared 7 bases from V and 0 bases from J, leaving 13 bases between. The CDR3 covers 15 residues. The CDR3 region is CASTWTLSSYNEQFF. In nucleotides, the CDR3 is TGTGCCAGCACTTGGACCTTAAGCTCCTACAATGAGCAGTTCTTC.

The chain links TRBV6-5 to TRBJ2-7; 8 positions agree with TRBD2. Trimming removed 0 bases from V and 2 bases from J; junction bases left unmatched: 9. The V gene's germline CDR1 is MNHEY and CDR2 SVGAGI. The CDR3 is 17 residues long. The DNA for the CDR3 is TGTGCCAGCAGTTACTCGATAGGCAGCGGGGGCCCCTACGAGCAGTACTTC. Amino acids: CASSYSIGSGGPYEQYF.

This clonotype has only one observation. This chain uses TRBV4-3 with TRBJ2-5, with TRBD2 identical over 7 bases. Trimming removed 3 bases from V and 2 bases from J; junction bases left unmatched: 6. Germline loops: CDR1 LGHNA, CDR2 YSLEER. CDR3 length equals 15 residues. CDR3 bases: TGCGCCAGCAGCCACGGGGCTAGCGGACAAGAGACCCAGTACTTC. Protein: CASSHGASGQETQYF.

The V and J genes are TRBV29-1 and TRBJ2-1; D ambiguous. In germline, CDR1 is SQVTM, CDR2 ANQGSEA. The CDR3 is 13 residues long. V was trimmed by 2 bases and J by 7 bases, leaving 12 bases between them. CDR3 protein: CSVELRMVNEQFF. The CDR3, as DNA: TGCAGCGTTGAACTCAGGATGGTAAATGAGCAGTTCTTC.

The chain combines TRBV20-1 with TRBJ2-5; D call uncertain. V dropped 4 bases and J dropped 5 bases, with 8 bases sitting between them. Germline V gene data show CDR1 as DFQATT and CDR2 as SNEGSKA (reference sequence). This CDR3 spans 11 amino acids. CDR3 nucleotides: TGCAGTGCTAATATAGGGGAGACCCAGTACTTC. It codes for CSANIGETQYF.

At least ten counts were recorded for this clonotype. The V and J genes are TRBV29-1 and TRBJ2-7; 9 bases are a match to TRBD1. V lost 7 bases to trimming and J lost 6 bases; unmatched junction nucleotides: 7. Germline V gives CDR1 SQVTM, CDR2 ANQGSEA. This CDR3 is built from 12 residues. The CDR3 loop reads CSARTGEAEQYF. CDR3 coding DNA: TGCAGCGCACGGACAGGGGAGGCCGAGCAGTACTTC.

This clonotype was counted between two and nine times. The chain employs TRBV10-3 and TRBJ1-3; TRBD1 might be the D (5 bases). V shed 2 bases and J shed 0 bases, with 14 bases lying between them. This CDR3 comprises 17 residues. Germline V gene sequence: CDR1 ENHRY, CDR2 SYGVKD. This CDR3 is CAISEDRQYYSGNTIYF. The CDR3 coding sequence is TGTGCCATCAGTGAGGATAGACAGTACTACTCTGGAAACACCATATATTTT.

The chain carries TRBV24-1 and TRBJ1-1, with TRBD1 matching 7 bases. Germline CDR1 KGHDR, CDR2 SFDVKD. The length of the CDR3 is 15 residues. Trimming at V came to 6 bases and at J to 0 bases, leaving 6 bases not matched to a gene. The chain's CDR3 is CATSPAGGMNTEAFF. In DNA, the CDR3 is TGTGCCACCAGTCCCGCAGGGGGGATGAACACTGAAGCTTTCTTT.

Turning to this clonotype: Compared with germline, one end of the junction differs, possibly owing to a read error. The genes are TRBV12-3 or TRBV12-4 and TRBJ1-2, with a tentative D call TRBD1 (5 bases). This CDR3 region has 15 residues. CDR3 amino acids: CASTSNTGRNYRYTF. The CDR3 DNA sequence: TGTGCCAGCACATCAAACACGGGACGGAACTATCGCTACACCTTC.

As to this clonotype: Germline is not matched at one junction end, which may reflect a read error. The chain uses TRBV7-7 and TRBJ2-2, with a weak D call TRBD2 (6 bases). CDR3 length equals 15 residues. The germline V gene has CDR1 SSHAT and CDR2 FNYEAQ (reference sequence). The DNA of the CDR3 is TGTGCTAGCAGCGCGGGACTTACGAACACCGGGGAGCTGTTTTTT. The encoded protein is CASSAGLTNTGELFF.

The V call is TRBV5-1, the J call TRBJ2-1; D ambiguous. In germline, CDR1 is SGHRS, CDR2 YFSETQ. CDR3 length equals 12 residues. V was cut by 3 bases and J by 6 bases, with 7 bases left in between. The CDR3 region is CASSYERNEQFF. The CDR3, as DNA: TGCGCCAGCAGCTACGAGCGCAATGAGCAGTTCTTC.

The rearrangement uses TRBV4-2 and TRBJ2-7, with D possibly TRBD2 on 6 matching bases. The germline V gene has CDR1 LGHNA and CDR2 YNFKEQ. Trimming cost V 0 bases and J 3 bases, with 15 bases left between them. This CDR3 region has 16 residues. In DNA, the CDR3 is TGTGCCAGCAGCCAAGATGATTCCGGGACTCTCTACGAGCAGTACTTC. This gives the protein CASSQDDSGTLYEQYF.

This clonotype was found a few times. The CDR3 DNA follows: TGCAGTGCTACGGGGACGGGACAGTCCTTCTACGAGCAGTACTTC. This sequence encodes CSATGTGQSFYEQYF. The gene calls are TRBV20-1 and TRBJ2-7; 7 nucleotides line up with TRBD1. The V gene's germline CDR1 is DFQATT and CDR2 SNEGSKA (reference sequence). Trimming removed 4 bases from V and 3 bases from J; junction bases left unmatched: 12. The CDR3 contains 15 residues.

This clonotype has just a few counts. The chain is built from TRBV27 and TRBJ1-3, with D unclear. V was cut by 5 bases and J by 3 bases, with 11 bases left in between. There are 14 residues in the CDR3. Germline V gene lookup returns CDR1 MNHEY and CDR2 SMNVEV (reference sequence). The CDR3 protein is CASSPHGVGNTIYF. CDR3 in DNA: TGTGCCAGCAGTCCCCACGGGGTTGGAAACACCATATATTTT.

The chain links TRBV6-5 to TRBJ1-2; 9 bases fit TRBD1. This CDR3 contains 15 residues. The trim removed 8 bases at V and 0 bases at J, leaving 7 bases unmatched. Germline CDR1 and CDR2: MNHEY and SVGAGI. For the CDR3, the DNA is TGTGCCAGCCGCCGGGACAGGGATCCTAACTATGGCTACACCTTC. Protein product: CASRRDRDPNYGYTF.

The genes are TRBV25-1 and TRBJ2-3, with D hard to call. This CDR3 is built from 12 residues. CDR1 and CDR2 (germline): MGHDK, SYGVNS. V shed 0 bases and J shed 4 bases, with 2 bases lying between them. CDR3: CASSEYADTQYF. The CDR3 coding sequence is TGTGCCAGCAGTGAATATGCAGATACGCAGTATTTT.

This sequence joins TRBV6-2 or TRBV6-3 and TRBJ1-4; tentatively, D is TRBD1 (5 bases). The ends were cut back, 2 bases at V and 7 bases at J, with 11 bases in the middle. This CDR3 spans 14 amino acids. Germline-derived CDR1 and CDR2 are MNHEY and SVGEGT. The CDR3 region has the DNA TGTGCCAGCAGTTACGGCGACAGAATTGAAAAACTGTTTTTT. This codes for CASSYGDRIEKLFF.

About this clonotype itself: At one boundary the junction diverges from the germline segment, which might be a read error. The rearrangement joins TRBV5-1 to TRBJ2-1; 7 nucleotides align to TRBD2. The CDR3 sequence is 13 residues long. Looked up from germline, CDR1 is SGHRS and CDR2 is YFSETQ. The chain's CDR3 is CASSGGSQDEQFF. The CDR3 DNA reads as TGTGCCAGCAGCGGCGGGAGCCAGGATGAGCAGTTCTTC.

This clonotype was counted between two and nine times. The CDR3 DNA reads TGTGCCAGCAGTACACGGAACACTGAAGCTTTCTTT. It specifies CASSTRNTEAFF. The chain employs TRBV6-5 and TRBJ1-1; D ambiguous. The CDR3 covers 12 residues. Looked up from germline, CDR1 is MNHEY and CDR2 is SVGAGI. Trimming removed 5 bases from V and 1 base from J, with 5 bases in between.

V usage is TRBV28 and J usage is TRBJ2-7; perhaps TRBD2 as D (6 bases). CDR1 is MDHEN, CDR2 SYDVKM, per germline. V gave up 9 bases and J gave up 1 base, with 16 bases separating them. The CDR3 has 14 residues. The CDR3 reads CASPEGPQSYEQYF. The CDR3 nucleotides are TGTGCCAGTCCGGAGGGCCCTCAATCCTACGAGCAGTACTTC.

About this clonotype: Germline is not matched at one junction end, which may reflect a read error. The DNA for the CDR3 is TGTGCCAGCTCTACGGGACTAGCGAACAATGGGCAGTTCTTC. Protein sequence: CASSTGLANNGQFF. This rearrangement joins TRBV18 to TRBJ2-1, with TRBD2 identical over 10 bases. Germline values: CDR1 KGHSH, CDR2 LQKENI. The CDR3 is made up of 14 amino acids.

The chain combines TRBV5-1 with TRBJ1-1; 8 bases align to TRBD1. Germline-derived CDR1 and CDR2 are SGHRS and YFSETQ. Losses at the gene ends were 0 bases for V and 4 bases for J; bases not matched to a gene: 5. This CDR3 is 15 amino acids long. The CDR3 sequence is CASSLGTGPGTEAFF. In DNA, the CDR3 is TGCGCCAGCAGCTTGGGGACAGGGCCTGGCACTGAAGCTTTCTTT.